These T cell receptor beta chains were read from a single sample in a study of blood T cell repertoires in COVID-19. Sequencing used immunoSEQ multiplex PCR; TCRdb keeps in-frame clones, though not all of them. The sample shows 100,000 to 140,000 clones, around nine tenths of them seen only once. Source material: peripheral blood. The receptors were gathered from a woman aged 25 to 39 with acute or convalescent COVID-19. CDR3s include the opening cysteine and the closing phenylalanine or tryptophan. The D gene is left open where the match is weak. The size entry is marked missing in some rows and otherwise reads once, few, many or a size class.

- TRBJ2-6 TRBV7-9 TRBD2 TGTGCCAGCACCAAGACTAGCTTAAACTCTGGGGCCAACGTCCTGACTTTC CASTKTSLNSGANVLTF
- TRBJ2-7 TRBV30 - TGTGCCTGGAATCGCGATGGCCGTGCAGGTGGGGAGCAGTACTTC CAWNRDGRAGGEQYF
once TRBJ2-5 TRBV7-2 - TGTGCCAGCAGCTTACGCGGGGAACAGACCCAGTACTTC CASSLRGEQTQYF
- TRBJ1-1 TRBV4-2 - TGTGCCAGCAGCCAAGATCAATGGGGCAGGAACACTGAAGCTTTCTTT CASSQDQWGRNTEAFF
- TRBJ2-3 TRBV7-8 - TGTGCCAGCAACGCCGGACACTCTATCCCCACAGATACGCAGTATTTT CASNAGHSIPTDTQYF
- TRBJ1-2 TRBV15 TRBD1 TGTGCCACCAGCAGGGACAGGGCTAACTATGGCTACACCTTC CATSRDRANYGYTF
- TRBJ2-7 TRBV18 - TGTGCCAGCTCACAACAACAGGGCGGCGCCTACGAGCAGTACTTC CASSQQQGGAYEQYF
- TRBJ1-3 TRBV5-6 - TGTGCCAGCAGCTTGGGGAGGGGAAACACCATATATTTT CASSLGRGNTIYF
- TRBJ1-1 TRBV7-2 TRBD1 TGTGCCAGCAGCTTAGCAGGGGGCGGACTGGGCACTGAAGCTTTCTTT CASSLAGGGLGTEAFF
- TRBJ2-7 TRBV7-6 TRBD2 TGTGCCAGCAGCTACAAAACTAGCGGGAGAACCTACGAGCAGTACTTC CASSYKTSGRTYEQYF
once TRBJ2-5 TRBV6-6 - TGTGCCAGCAATGCAGGGTCAGAGACCCAGTACTTC CASNAGSETQYF
- TRBJ2-3 TRBV12-3/TRBV12-4 - TGTGCCAGCTCTAACCAGCAGGGCGGTACGCAGTATTTT CASSNQQGGTQYF
- TRBJ1-5 TRBV7-9 - TGTGCCAGCAGCCAACACGGAGGGATAGGCAATCAGCCCCAGCATTTT CASSQHGGIGNQPQHF
- TRBJ1-2 TRBV7-2 - TGTGCCAGCAGCTTAGGGACCGCCGGGGGCTATGGCTACACCTTC CASSLGTAGGYGYTF
- TRBJ2-7 TRBV2 TRBD2 TGTGCCAGCAGTGAAACGGGGCTAGCGGGGACAAGATTCTACGAGCAGTACTTC CASSETGLAGTRFYEQYF
- TRBJ2-3 TRBV2 - TGTGCCAGCAGTGACAGGGTCAATACGCAGTATTTT CASSDRVNTQYF
- TRBJ2-1 TRBV19 - TGTGCCAGTATGCGCGGCGGGGACGCCCCCCGGGATGAGCAGTTCTTC CASMRGGDAPRDEQFF
- TRBJ1-1 TRBV28 - TGTGCCAGCAGTTTACCGGGACAATCGAACACTGAAGCTTTCTTT CASSLPGQSNTEAFF
- TRBJ1-1 TRBV29-1 - TGCAGCGTTGTCGTATTTGGTAGGGGGATGAACACTGAAGCTTTCTTT CSVVVFGRGMNTEAFF
- TRBJ2-7 TRBV18 - TGTGCCAGCTCACAGACCGGGTACGAGCAGTACTTC CASSQTGYEQYF
- TRBJ1-1 TRBV5-1 TRBD1 TGCGCCAGCAGCTTTGGGACAGCTGAAGCTTTCTTT CASSFGTAEAFF
- TRBJ1-5 TRBV30 TRBD1 TGTGCCTGGGAGACAGGGTTCGATCAGCCCCAGCATTTT CAWETGFDQPQHF
- TRBJ2-7 TRBV6-5 TRBD2 TGTGCCAGCACCAAAACGGGGGGGAGCTCCTACGAGCAGTACTTC CASTKTGGSSYEQYF
- TRBJ2-1 TRBV14 TRBD2 TGTGCCAGCAGTCCAGGGACTAGCGGGGGTAATGAGCAGTTCTTC CASSPGTSGGNEQFF
- TRBJ2-7 TRBV6-2/TRBV6-3 - TGTGCCAGTAGTTCTGACAGGAGCTACGAGCAGTACTTC CASSSDRSYEQYF
- TRBJ1-5 TRBV28 TRBD1 TGTGCCAGCAGTTTATTGCAGGGGGCGGTTCAGCCCCAGCATTTT CASSLLQGAVQPQHF
- TRBJ2-5 TRBV5-4 - TGTGCCAGCAGCTCCGACGGAGGAGAGACCCAGTACTTC CASSSDGGETQYF
once TRBJ2-2 TRBV6-6 TRBD2 TGTGCCAGCAGTTTCCTAGCGGGATGGAACACCGGGGAGCTGTTTTTT CASSFLAGWNTGELFF
- TRBJ2-6 TRBV24-1 - TGTGCCACCAGTGTCGACAGTTACCATATCTCTGGGGCCAACGTCCTGACTTTC CATSVDSYHISGANVLTF
- TRBJ2-7 TRBV7-8 TRBD2 TGTGCCAGCAGGTTTAGTAGCGGGAGCTCTTACGAGCAGTACTTC CASRFSSGSSYEQYF
- TRBJ1-6 TRBV28 - TGTGCCAGCAGTTTATTGCTTGGGGGGAGAGCTAATTCACCCCTCCACTTT CASSLLLGGRANSPLHF
- TRBJ1-2 TRBV7-2 TRBD1 TGTGCCAGCAGCTCCCCAGGGGGCATGAATTATGGCTACACCTTC CASSSPGGMNYGYTF
- TRBJ2-7 TRBV7-2 TRBD1 TGTGCCAGCAGCTTAGGGACAGGGAGATACGAGCAGTACTTC CASSLGTGRYEQYF
- TRBJ1-5 TRBV14 - TGTGCCAGCAGCCAGCAACCCGGGGTAGAGGGCAATCAGCCCCAGCATTTT CASSQQPGVEGNQPQHF
- TRBJ2-2 TRBV7-9 TRBD1 TGTGCCAGCAGCTCCGGACAGGGGGCTGGCGGGGAGCTGTTTTTT CASSSGQGAGGELFF
- TRBJ2-1 TRBV6-1 - TGTGCCAGCAGTGAAAGGTACGGGAACGATGAGCAGTTCTTC CASSERYGNDEQFF
- TRBJ2-3 TRBV4-1 TRBD2 TGCGCCAGCAGCCAAGATGGACTAGCGGGGTCCACAGATACGCAGTATTTT CASSQDGLAGSTDTQYF
- TRBJ2-3 TRBV27 TRBD2 TGTGCCAGCAGTTTAGAATTGTCCGGGAGGTTTGAGGATACGCAGTATTTT CASSLELSGRFEDTQYF
- TRBJ1-2 TRBV5-1 - TGCGCCAGCAGCTTGCCAGGGAACCCCCAGGGTGGCTACACCTTC CASSLPGNPQGGYTF
- TRBJ2-7 TRBV10-2 TRBD2 TGCGCCAGCGTGATAACTAGCGGGGGGACTCTCAAAATTTACGAGCAGTACTTC CASVITSGGTLKIYEQYF
- TRBJ2-7 TRBV5-5 TRBD1 TGTGCCAGCAGCTCAGTTCCAGGGGGATCCTACGAGCAGTACTTC CASSSVPGGSYEQYF
- TRBJ2-1 TRBV6-2/TRBV6-3 - TGTGCCAGCAGTTACCTAACCACCCCCAATGAGCAGTTCTTC CASSYLTTPNEQFF
- TRBJ1-1 TRBV30 - TGTGCCTGGAGTGGGACAGCGTGGGGCACTGAAGCTTTCTTT CAWSGTAWGTEAFF
- TRBJ1-4 TRBV28 TRBD1 TGTGCCAGCAGTAGCCCGTGGGACAGGGGGCGCGTAACTAATGAAAAACTGTTTTTT CASSSPWDRGRVTNEKLFF
- TRBJ2-7 TRBV5-1 - TGCGCCAGCAGCTTAGACAGAGCCTACGAGCAGTACTTC CASSLDRAYEQYF
- TRBJ2-7 TRBV7-8 TRBD2 TGTGCCAGCAGCCCACGCCAACGGACGGGACTAAGCTCCTACGAGCAGTACTTC CASSPRQRTGLSSYEQYF
- TRBJ1-1 TRBV24-1 - TGTGCCACCAGTGCCTCCGGGGTGAACACTGAAGCTTTCTTT CATSASGVNTEAFF
- TRBJ1-4 TRBV7-3 - TGTGCCAGCAGCCTCCAAATAATTGCGGGGGGAGTCTCAACTAATGAAAAACTGTTTTTT CASSLQIIAGGVSTNEKLFF
- TRBJ1-2 TRBV5-8 - TGTGCCAGCAGCCCGGACTATGGCTACACCTTC CASSPDYGYTF
- TRBJ1-5 TRBV30 - TGTGCCTGGAGTGTACGGGAAAATCAGCCCCAGCATTTT CAWSVRENQPQHF
- TRBJ1-2 TRBV27 TRBD1 TGTGCCAGCAGTCTGCGGGACAGCCGGGATGGCTACACCTTC CASSLRDSRDGYTF
- TRBJ2-2 TRBV29-1 - TGCAGCGTTCCAGGGCCCGGGGAGCTGTTTTTT CSVPGPGELFF
- TRBJ2-3 TRBV13 TRBD2 TGTGCCAGCAGCTTGTCTAGCGGGAGGGCCATAGATACGCAGTATTTT CASSLSSGRAIDTQYF